These T cell receptor beta chains were read from a single sample in a study of blood T cell repertoires in COVID-19. Profiling relied on immunoSEQ multiplex PCR, and the TCRdb table lists in-frame clones only, not all of them. Found here are 120,000 or so clones, roughly 80% of them singletons; the top ten hold approximately 7.9%. The sample taken for sequencing was peripheral blood. These receptors all come from a human donor in a cohort sampled during active COVID-19. Both conserved end residues are part of each CDR3. A D gene is named only where the DNA matches it firmly. Not all rows give a size; the values are once, few, many and, for expanded clones, a class.

d_gene	v_gene	j_gene	abundance	CDR3nt	CDR3aa
-	TRBV19	TRBJ2-3	-	TGTGCCAGTAGTCCCCCGACAGACACAGATACGCAGTATTTT	CASSPPTDTDTQYF
TRBD1	TRBV6-5	TRBJ2-3	-	TGTGCCAGCAGTAGAACAGGGGGCACAGATACGCAGTATTTT	CASSRTGGTDTQYF
-	TRBV7-6	TRBJ2-7	-	TGTGCCAGCAGCTTAGCAGGTCAGGGCGACGAGCAGTACTTC	CASSLAGQGDEQYF
-	TRBV11-3	TRBJ2-7	-	TGTGCCAGCAGCTTAGATACGAGGTACGAGCAGTACTTC	CASSLDTRYEQYF
-	TRBV5-4	TRBJ2-7	-	TGTGCCAGCAGCGACGTGCAGCGCTCCTACGAGCAGTACTTC	CASSDVQRSYEQYF
-	TRBV5-1	TRBJ1-1	-	TGCGCCAGCAGCTTGGTGGGGGCTGGGACTGAAGCTTTCTTT	CASSLVGAGTEAFF
-	TRBV5-5	TRBJ2-7	-	TGTGCCAGCAGCTTGGGGACTATACTCCGGGACAGCGCCTACGAGCAGTACTTC	CASSLGTILRDSAYEQYF
-	TRBV7-9	TRBJ1-4	-	TGTGCCAGCAGCTTATCTTGGCAGGGGAATGAAAAACTGTTTTTT	CASSLSWQGNEKLFF
-	TRBV7-9	TRBJ1-4	-	TGTGCCAGCAGCCACAACAGGGCGCCTAATGAAAAACTGTTTTTT	CASSHNRAPNEKLFF
TRBD2	TRBV4-1	TRBJ2-1	-	TGCGCCAGCAGCCCCAACCCGGCTAGCGGGATTAGGGAGCAGTTCTTC	CASSPNPASGIREQFF
TRBD1	TRBV4-2	TRBJ2-7	-	TGTGCCAGCAGCCTATACAGGGGGCAATACGAGCAGTACTTC	CASSLYRGQYEQYF
TRBD1	TRBV19	TRBJ2-1	-	TGTGCCAGTAGTATAGATAGACAGGGCTACAATGAGCAGTTCTTC	CASSIDRQGYNEQFF
TRBD1	TRBV30	TRBJ2-7	-	TGTGCCTGGAGTGTGGCGACAGGGGGCTATTACGAGCAGTACTTC	CAWSVATGGYYEQYF
-	TRBV28	TRBJ1-1	few	TGTGCCAGCAGTTTTCTTAGGAGAGCTTTCTTT	CASSFLRRAFF
TRBD1	TRBV28	TRBJ1-2	-	TGTGCCAGCAGGAGACAGGGCTATGTCTTC	CASRRQGYVF
-	TRBV12-3/TRBV12-4	TRBJ1-1	few	TGTGCCAGCATGCTAGAGAGGGGGATTGAAGCTTTCTTT	CASMLERGIEAFF